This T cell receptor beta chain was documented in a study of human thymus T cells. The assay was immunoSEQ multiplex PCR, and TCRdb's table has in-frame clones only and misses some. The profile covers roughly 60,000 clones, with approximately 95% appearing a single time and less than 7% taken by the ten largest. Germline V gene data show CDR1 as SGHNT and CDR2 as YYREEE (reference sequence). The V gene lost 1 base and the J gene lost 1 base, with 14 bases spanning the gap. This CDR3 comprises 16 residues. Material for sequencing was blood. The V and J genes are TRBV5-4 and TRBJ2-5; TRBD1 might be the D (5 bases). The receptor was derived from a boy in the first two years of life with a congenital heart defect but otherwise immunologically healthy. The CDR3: CASSLLGVVFQETQYF. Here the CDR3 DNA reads TGTGCCAGCAGCTTGCTAGGGGTCGTTTTCCAAGAGACCCAGTACTTC.